This T cell receptor beta chain came from a study of blood T cell repertoires in COVID-19. Generated by immunoSEQ multiplex PCR, the TCRdb table keeps only in-frame clones and is missing some. The profile shows approximately 220,000 clones, 75% to 90% of them singletons. After removal of 7 bases from V and 9 bases from J, the junction contained 5 bases not matched to a gene. CDR1 and CDR2 (germline): MDHEN, SYDVKM. This CDR3 has 13 residues. The sample was PBMCs or T cells enriched from blood (not recorded which). The receptor was isolated from a woman between 18 and 30 years old in a cohort exposed to, infected with or recovered from COVID-19 (not recorded which). The gene calls are TRBV28 and TRBJ1-6; the match to TRBD1 covers 8 bases. The CDR3 region is CASKRRGPSPLHF. The CDR3 DNA is TGTGCCAGCAAACGCAGGGGGCCTTCACCCCTCCACTTT.